This is a list of T cell receptor beta chains from one sample in a study of T-cell reconstitution after alpha-beta-depleted transplantation in children. MiXCR, run by TCRdb on the PCR reads, gives a single entry per CDR3 protein. The sample gives around 250,000 distinct CDR3 sequences, less than 9% of which show up once; 6.3% is in the top ten. This sample comprised PBMCs, mostly from graft donor cells, obtained 180 days after TCRalphabeta/CD19-depleted stem cell transplant. These receptors originate from a male patient aged 5 to 17 who had a stem cell transplant for acute lymphoblastic leukemia, so the T cells may come from the graft donor. Both conserved end residues are part of each CDR3. The order of the fields is V gene, J gene, CDR3 protein.

TRBV28	TRBJ1-1	CASGGGLGMNTEAFF
TRBV2	TRBJ2-7	CASSEARGPYEQYF
TRBV14	TRBJ2-7	CASSQVGVGSQQYF
TRBV20-1	TRBJ2-2	CSADDKFANTGELFF
TRBV4-1	TRBJ1-6	CASSQRGPGVPPLHF
TRBV9	TRBJ2-7	CASSGGEDGRRQYF
TRBV11-3	TRBJ2-3	CASSLAHTDTQYF
TRBV10-3	TRBJ2-1	CAISVTRDRTGTSGRAPGIEQFF
TRBV12-3/TRBV12-4	TRBJ2-7	CASSLTPSSYEQYF
TRBV7-2	TRBJ2-1	CASSLDMGEQFF
TRBV3-1	TRBJ2-6	CASSQTSGRAEGVLTF
TRBV28	TRBJ1-3	CASSTQGAPRGNTIYF
TRBV12-3/TRBV12-4	TRBJ1-5	CASSPRQGNNQPQHF
TRBV29-1	TRBJ2-7	CSVEDGGRDYEQYF
TRBV12-3/TRBV12-4	TRBJ2-5	CASRNYQETQYF
TRBV11-2	TRBJ2-5	CASSLAPTTGYETQYF
TRBV6-5	TRBJ2-7	CASTSSGTGLYEQYF
TRBV6-5	TRBJ2-2	CASSYRAVGELFF
TRBV7-2	TRBJ2-4	CASSLGFGESIQYF
TRBV7-3	TRBJ2-1	CASSLLGGNNEQFF
TRBV4-3	TRBJ2-3	CASSQELAPSDTQYF
TRBV18	TRBJ1-5	CASSPGLNQPQHF
TRBV10-3	TRBJ2-3	CAISESLSMWGTDTQYF
TRBV28	TRBJ2-3	CASSLRGPDTQYF
TRBV14	TRBJ2-5	CASSSRSWGETQYF
TRBV18	TRBJ1-2	CASSPRDYYGDTF
TRBV3-1	TRBJ2-7	CASSLIAGAGEQYF
TRBV28	TRBJ2-2	CASSPALTQPRATGELFF